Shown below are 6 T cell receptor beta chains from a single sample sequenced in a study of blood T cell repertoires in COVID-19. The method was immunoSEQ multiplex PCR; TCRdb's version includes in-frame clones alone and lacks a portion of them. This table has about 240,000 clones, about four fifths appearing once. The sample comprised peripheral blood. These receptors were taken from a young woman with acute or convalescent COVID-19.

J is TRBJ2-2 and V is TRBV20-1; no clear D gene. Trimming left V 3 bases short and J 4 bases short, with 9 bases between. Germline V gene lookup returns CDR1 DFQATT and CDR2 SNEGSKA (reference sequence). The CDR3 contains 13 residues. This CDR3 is CSASKSATGELFF. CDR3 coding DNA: TGCAGTGCTAGTAAAAGCGCCACCGGGGAGCTGTTTTTT.

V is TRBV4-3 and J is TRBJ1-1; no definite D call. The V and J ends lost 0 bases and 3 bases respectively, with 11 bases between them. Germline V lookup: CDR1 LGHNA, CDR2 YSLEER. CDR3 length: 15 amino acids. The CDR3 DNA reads TGCGCCAGCAGCCAAGATTTACAGCGGGACACTGAAGCTTTCTTT. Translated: CASSQDLQRDTEAFF.

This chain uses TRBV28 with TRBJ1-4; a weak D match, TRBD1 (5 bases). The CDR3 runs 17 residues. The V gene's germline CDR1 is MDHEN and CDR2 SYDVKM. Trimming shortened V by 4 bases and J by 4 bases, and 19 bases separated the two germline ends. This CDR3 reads CASSYVLSGEDNEKLFF. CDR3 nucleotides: TGTGCCAGCAGTTACGTTCTTTCGGGGGAGGATAATGAAAAACTGTTTTTT.

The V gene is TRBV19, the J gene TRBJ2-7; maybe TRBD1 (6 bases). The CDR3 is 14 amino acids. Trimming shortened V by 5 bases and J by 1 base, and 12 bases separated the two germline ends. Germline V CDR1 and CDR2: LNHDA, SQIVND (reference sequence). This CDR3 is CASSARTDSYEQYF. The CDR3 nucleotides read TGTGCCAGTAGTGCGCGGACAGATTCCTACGAGCAGTACTTC.

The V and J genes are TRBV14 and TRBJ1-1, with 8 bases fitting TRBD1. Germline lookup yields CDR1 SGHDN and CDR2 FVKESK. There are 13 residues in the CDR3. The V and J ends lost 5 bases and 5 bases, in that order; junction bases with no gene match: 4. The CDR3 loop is CASSRTGRTEAFF. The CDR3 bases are TGTGCCAGCAGCAGGACAGGGAGGACTGAAGCTTTCTTT.

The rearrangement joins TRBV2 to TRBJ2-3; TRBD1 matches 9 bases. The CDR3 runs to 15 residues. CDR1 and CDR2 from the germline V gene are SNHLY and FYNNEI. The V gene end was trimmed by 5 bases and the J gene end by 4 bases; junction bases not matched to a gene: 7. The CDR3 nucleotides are TGTGCCAGCAGTTTCGGGACAGGGTTACCAGATACGCAGTATTTT. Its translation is CASSFGTGLPDTQYF.